This entry lists 26 T cell receptor beta chains sequenced from one sample in a study of blood T cell repertoires in COVID-19. Repertoires were generated with immunoSEQ multiplex PCR, while TCRdb's copy carries only in-frame clones and drops some. This sample yields 250,000 to 350,000 clones, of which about nine tenths are seen a single time; about 2% belongs to the top ten. Material: peripheral blood. The receptors were gathered from a man aged 18 to 30 with active or convalescent COVID-19.

V is TRBV5-5 and J is TRBJ2-4; possibly TRBD2 for D (6 bases). The germline V and J ends were trimmed by 4 bases and 7 bases, with 12 bases remaining between them. This CDR3 region has 13 residues. Germline CDR1 and CDR2: SGHKS and YYEKEE (reference sequence). The CDR3 bases are TGTGCCAGCAGCCAGGCGGGGACCAACATTCAGTACTTC. It codes for CASSQAGTNIQYF.

V usage is TRBV28 and J usage is TRBJ2-3; maybe TRBD1 (5 bases). Germline V gene data show CDR1 as MDHEN and CDR2 as SYDVKM. The V end was cut by 1 base, the J end by 0 bases, with 11 bases between. There are 16 residues in the CDR3. CDR3 DNA: TGTGCCAGCAGTTTATTTTTCAGGGCTAGCACAGATACGCAGTATTTT. It is translated as CASSLFFRASTDTQYF.

This chain uses TRBV5-5 with TRBJ1-1; maybe TRBD1 (5 bases). The germline V gene has CDR1 SGHKS and CDR2 YYEKEE (reference sequence). The V gene lost 5 bases and the J gene lost 0 bases, with 11 bases spanning the gap. The CDR3 has 14 amino acids. CDR3 sequence (DNA): TGTGCCAGCAGGCAGACAGTTATGAACACTGAAGCTTTCTTT. Translation gives CASRQTVMNTEAFF.

The chain employs TRBV27 and TRBJ2-1; D perhaps matches TRBD1 (5 bases). V lost 0 bases, J lost 2 bases, and 14 bases lay in between. Germline assignment: CDR1 MNHEY and CDR2 SMNVEV (reference sequence). This CDR3 has 17 amino acids. The chain's CDR3 is CASSLSPGSVPYNEQFF. CDR3 bases: TGTGCCAGCAGTTTATCGCCAGGGTCTGTTCCCTACAATGAGCAGTTCTTC.

This chain links TRBV7-9 with TRBJ1-4, with D unresolved. Germline V gene data show CDR1 as SEHNR and CDR2 as FQNEAQ (reference sequence). Between the trimmed V and J ends, which lost 5 bases and 0 bases, there was a span of 10 bases. The length of the CDR3 is 15 residues. The CDR3 here is CASSEDSATNEKLFF. CDR3 nucleotides: TGTGCCAGCAGCGAGGACTCTGCAACTAATGAAAAACTGTTTTTT.

The chain links TRBV11-2 to TRBJ2-1; TRBD2 aligns across 7 bases. The germline gives CDR1 SGHAT, CDR2 FQNNGV. J lost 7 bases, V lost 3 bases, and 18 bases had no gene match. The CDR3 sequence is 18 residues long. As DNA, the CDR3 is TGTGCCAGCAGCTTTCTACAAATCGCTAGCGGAGGTAGGAATGAGCAGTTCTTC. As protein: CASSFLQIASGGRNEQFF.

This clone was found many times. V gene TRBV6-4 combines with J gene TRBJ2-3, with D possibly being TRBD1 (7 bases). Germline V lookup: CDR1 MRHNA, CDR2 SNTAGT. The V end was cut by 4 bases, the J end by 3 bases, with 11 bases between. This CDR3 is built from 14 residues. As DNA, the CDR3 is TGTGCCAGCAGTGGTTCAGGGGGGACAGATACGCAGTATTTT. This translates into CASSGSGGTDTQYF.

The gene calls are TRBV4-1 and TRBJ2-3; TRBD2 matches 15 bases. The CDR3 loop spans 18 amino acids. Germline CDR1 is MGHRA and CDR2 is YSYEKL. The junction had 5 bases not matched to a gene; V was cut back by 3 bases and J by 1 base. The CDR3 is CASSQARTSGGGTDTQYF. The CDR3 coding sequence is TGCGCCAGCAGCCAGGCTAGGACTAGCGGGGGGGGCACAGATACGCAGTATTTT.

V and J are TRBV6-2 or TRBV6-3 and TRBJ2-1; D is ambiguous. Germline loops: CDR1 MNHEY, CDR2 SVGEGT. Trimming left V 4 bases short and J 4 bases short, with 14 bases between. The CDR3 runs to 15 residues. The CDR3 nucleotides are TGTGCCAGCAGTTGGTCGGAGCCCAATTACAATGAGCAGTTCTTC. This codes for CASSWSEPNYNEQFF.

The chain employs TRBV7-2 and TRBJ1-2, with D perhaps TRBD1 (6 bases). V was pared by 0 bases and J by 1 base, with 12 bases between. The CDR3 is 16 amino acids. Germline V gene sequence: CDR1 SGHTA, CDR2 FQGNSA. The CDR3: CASSLAPGTFNYGYTF. CDR3 bases: TGTGCCAGCAGCTTAGCCCCTGGGACATTTAACTATGGCTACACCTTC.

V gene TRBV7-6 combines with J gene TRBJ2-2, with TRBD2 matching over 10 bases. The CDR3 length is 15 residues. In germline, CDR1 is SGHVS, CDR2 FNYEAQ. The V and J ends lost 5 bases and 7 bases, in that order; junction bases with no gene match: 7. CDR3 loop: CASSPQREGHGELFF. CDR3 nucleotides: TGTGCCAGCAGCCCACAGCGGGAGGGCCACGGGGAGCTGTTTTTT.

This clone showed up just once. The DNA for the CDR3 is TGTGCCCGGACTACCCAGGGAGGCACTGAAGCTTTCTTT. Protein sequence: CARTTQGGTEAFF. The rearrangement joins TRBV30 to TRBJ1-1; tentatively, D is TRBD1 (5 bases). The CDR3 loop spans 13 amino acids. Germline V lookup: CDR1 GTSNPN, CDR2 SVGIG (reference sequence). Deletions cut 8 bases from V and 4 bases from J, with 17 bases between.

The CDR3 DNA follows: TGTGCCAGCAGTGGTAGCGGGGGTGATTACAATGAGCAGTTCTTC. Residues: CASSGSGGDYNEQFF. The gene calls are TRBV6-4 and TRBJ2-1; 9 nucleotides agree with TRBD2. CDR3 size: 15 residues. From germline, CDR1 is MRHNA and CDR2 SNTAGT. V lost 4 bases, J lost 4 bases, and 5 bases stayed unmatched.

Points on this clone: Other DNA sequences from this sample encode an identical CDR3 as well. This chain uses TRBV28 with TRBJ2-1; maybe TRBD2 (5 bases). The germline CDR1 and CDR2 sequences are MDHEN and SYDVKM. The CDR3 consists of 15 residues. V lost 1 base, J lost 0 bases, and 7 bases lay in between. In nucleotides, the CDR3 is TGTGCCAGCAGTTTATCGGGGAGCTCCTACAATGAGCAGTTCTTC. Protein: CASSLSGSSYNEQFF.

The V and J genes are TRBV24-1 and TRBJ2-3, with TRBD2 as a possible D gene (5 bases). V dropped 0 bases and J dropped 0 bases, with 15 bases sitting between them. This CDR3 comprises 18 residues. CDR1 KGHDR and CDR2 SFDVKD come from the germline V gene. The CDR3 bases are TGTGCCACCAGTGATTTGACTCGGGGTCAGTCTAGCACAGATACGCAGTATTTT. As protein: CATSDLTRGQSSTDTQYF.

This clone was seen once. This chain connects TRBV5-1 to TRBJ1-5, with 8 positions matching TRBD1. The germline gives CDR1 SGHRS, CDR2 YFSETQ. V shed 4 bases and J 0 bases; nucleotides not matched to a gene: 3. The CDR3 has 15 residues. CDR3 DNA sequence: TGCGCCAGCAGCCCGACAGGGGTTAGCAATCAGCCCCAGCATTTT. Translation: CASSPTGVSNQPQHF.

V usage is TRBV29-1 and J usage is TRBJ2-3; a possible D gene is TRBD1 (5 bases). The V gene lost 3 bases and the J gene lost 0 bases, with 10 bases spanning the gap. Germline V gives CDR1 SQVTM, CDR2 ANQGSEA. The CDR3 has 14 amino acids. CDR3 region: CSVDRARSTDTQYF. CDR3 in DNA: TGCAGCGTTGACAGGGCGAGGAGCACAGATACGCAGTATTTT.

This clone was observed a handful of times. The gene calls are TRBV2 and TRBJ1-5; 10 nucleotides match TRBD1. This CDR3 contains 16 residues. Trimming took 4 bases from V and 7 from J; bases not matched to a gene: 10. Germline lookup yields CDR1 SNHLY and CDR2 FYNNEI. CDR3: CASSGVRDRGGQPQHF. In DNA, the CDR3 is TGTGCCAGCAGTGGAGTTCGGGACAGGGGTGGCCAGCCCCAGCATTTT. Drawing the rest from reference TRBV2 and TRBJ1-5, the complete variable domain is EPEVTQTPSHQVTQMGQEVILRCVPISNHLYFYWYRQILGQKVEFLVSFYNNEISEKSEIFDDQFSVERPDGSNFTLKIRSTKLEDSAMYFCASSGVRDRGGQPQHFGDGTRLSIL.

The J gene is TRBJ1-5, the V gene TRBV18; possibly TRBD1 for D (5 bases). The CDR3 is 14 residues long. Trimming removed 3 bases at V and 4 bases at J, with 10 bases between. Germline CDR1 and CDR2: KGHSH and LQKENI. CDR3 DNA: TGTGCCAGCTCACCTAGGCAGGGAAATCAGCCCCAGCATTTT. It is translated as CASSPRQGNQPQHF.

V is TRBV4-1 and J is TRBJ1-5, with TRBD1 matching over 9 bases. V was pared by 3 bases and J by 2 bases, with 5 bases of the junction left unmatched. The CDR3 runs to 16 residues. Per the germline V gene, CDR1 is MGHRA and CDR2 is YSYEKL. The CDR3, as DNA: TGCGCCAGCAGCCAGACCCGGGACAGGGGCAATCAGCCCCAGCATTTT. This gives the protein CASSQTRDRGNQPQHF.

The J gene is TRBJ1-6, the V gene TRBV6-5, with D tentatively TRBD1 (6 bases). This CDR3 contains 14 residues. Germline V gives CDR1 MNHEY, CDR2 SVGAGI. V gave up 2 bases and J gave up 10 bases, with 12 bases separating them. The CDR3 loop is CASSYLGQSSPLHF. In DNA form, the CDR3 reads TGTGCCAGCAGTTACCTCGGACAGTCATCACCCCTCCACTTT.

V gene TRBV6-2 or TRBV6-3 combines with J gene TRBJ2-7; TRBD1 matches at 7 bases. The V and J ends lost 4 bases and 6 bases, in that order; junction bases with no gene match: 15. The CDR3 has 16 amino acids. Germline V lookup: CDR1 MNHEY, CDR2 SVGEGT. The CDR3 sequence is CASSFQTGTAFLEQYF. CDR3 sequence (DNA): TGTGCCAGCAGTTTCCAAACCGGGACAGCATTTCTCGAGCAGTACTTC.

The J gene is TRBJ2-7, the V gene TRBV29-1; 7 bases match TRBD1. The CDR3 loop spans 15 amino acids. The ends lost 7 bases at V and 2 bases at J; junction bases unmatched: 14. CDR1 and CDR2 (germline): SQVTM, ANQGSEA. The CDR3 protein is CSAADFRDRTYEQYF. The CDR3 DNA reads as TGCAGCGCCGCAGATTTCAGGGACAGAACCTACGAGCAGTACTTC.

The chain is built from TRBV7-3 and TRBJ2-2, with TRBD2 matching over 8 bases. Germline V gene data show CDR1 as SGHTA and CDR2 as FQGTGA. The ends lost 5 bases at V and 6 bases at J; junction bases unmatched: 5. This CDR3 is 14 amino acids long. The CDR3 loop is CASSPGLAAGELFF. DNA for the CDR3: TGTGCCAGCAGCCCAGGACTAGCAGCCGGGGAGCTGTTTTTT.

The V gene is TRBV6-1, the J gene TRBJ2-3; tentatively, D is TRBD2 (5 bases). V shed 1 base and J shed 0 bases, with 11 bases lying between them. This CDR3 spans 16 amino acids. Germline loops: CDR1 MNHNS, CDR2 SASEGT. This CDR3 reads CASSEGTYSSTDTQYF. The CDR3, as DNA: TGTGCCAGCAGTGAAGGGACTTACTCTAGCACAGATACGCAGTATTTT.

This chain links TRBV5-6 with TRBJ2-1; D unclear. The ends were cut back, 2 bases at V and 8 bases at J, with 5 bases in the middle. CDR3 length equals 11 residues. Germline values: CDR1 SGHDT, CDR2 YYEEEE. CDR3 coding DNA: TGTGCCAGCAGCTTCCTTTATGAGCAGTTCTTC. Amino acids: CASSFLYEQFF.